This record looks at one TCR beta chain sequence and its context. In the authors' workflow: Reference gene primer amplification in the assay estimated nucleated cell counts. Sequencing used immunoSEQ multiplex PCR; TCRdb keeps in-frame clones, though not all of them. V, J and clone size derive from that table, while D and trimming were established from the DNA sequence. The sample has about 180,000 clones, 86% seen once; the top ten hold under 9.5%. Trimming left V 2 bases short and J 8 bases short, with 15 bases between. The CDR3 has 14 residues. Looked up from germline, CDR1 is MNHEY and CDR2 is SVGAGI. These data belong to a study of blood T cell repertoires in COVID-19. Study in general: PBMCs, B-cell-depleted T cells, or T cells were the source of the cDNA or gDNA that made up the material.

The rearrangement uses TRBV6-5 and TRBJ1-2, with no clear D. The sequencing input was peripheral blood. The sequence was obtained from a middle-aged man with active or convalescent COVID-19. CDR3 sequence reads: CASSYERQSGGYTF. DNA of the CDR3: TGTGCCAGCAGTTACGAGCGGCAAAGCGGGGGCTACACCTTC.